Following are 20 T cell receptor beta chains from one sample sequenced in a study of identical twins. TCRdb passed the 5' RACE reads through MiXCR, listing each CDR3 protein once. This sample has fewer than 800,000 distinct CDR3 sequences, with roughly 6.6% found just once. The same sample was also used in a study of yellow fever vaccine responses in identical twins.

The sample taken for sequencing was PBMCs. The receptor set was obtained from a woman younger than 30 in good health.

This sequence joins TRBV29-1 and TRBJ2-3; no definite D call. Per the germline V gene, CDR1 is SQVTM and CDR2 is ANQGSEA. The V end lost 6 bases, the J end lost 6 bases, and 7 bases lay between the germline ends. CDR3 length: 10 amino acids. Written as DNA, the CDR3 is TGCAGCGTACGGGCGGATACGCAGTATTTT. Translating it yields CSVRADTQYF.

The rearrangement uses TRBV20-1 and TRBJ1-5; no reliable D call. Germline loops: CDR1 DFQATT, CDR2 SNEGSKA (reference sequence). The CDR3 length is 13 residues. Between the trimmed V and J ends, which lost 1 base and 2 bases, there was a span of 6 bases. Written as DNA, the CDR3 is TGCAGTGCTAGAGGTTCAGGCAATCAGCCCCAGCATTTT. Its translation: CSARGSGNQPQHF.

This rearrangement joins TRBV20-1 to TRBJ2-7; no firm D call. CDR3 length: 12 residues. The germline V gene has CDR1 DFQATT and CDR2 SNEGSKA (reference sequence). Trimming removed 5 bases from V and 2 bases from J, with 10 bases in between. CDR3 residues: CSAVLTAYEQYF. As DNA, the CDR3 is TGCAGTGCTGTGCTCACAGCCTACGAGCAGTACTTC.

V is TRBV7-9 and J is TRBJ1-4; a weak D match, TRBD1 (5 bases). This CDR3 is 15 amino acids long. Germline CDR1 and CDR2: SEHNR and FQNEAQ (reference sequence). Trimming left V 5 bases short and J 7 bases short, with 17 bases between. CDR3 nucleotides: TGTGCCAGCAGCCTCCCCCCAGGGTTTCGTGAAAAACTGTTTTTT. Translated: CASSLPPGFREKLFF.

The genes are TRBV20-1 and TRBJ2-2; the match to TRBD2 covers 9 bases. The junction had 2 bases not matched to a gene; V was cut back by 5 bases and J by 1 base. The CDR3 is 14 amino acids. The V gene's germline CDR1 is DFQATT and CDR2 SNEGSKA (reference sequence). CDR3 coding DNA: TGCAGTGCTCTGACTAGCGGGAACACCGGGGAGCTGTTTTTT. Translating it yields CSALTSGNTGELFF.

This chain uses TRBV3-1 with TRBJ1-5, with D uncertain. CDR3 length: 13 residues. CDR1 LGHDT and CDR2 YNNKEL come from the germline V gene (reference sequence). CDR3 in DNA: TGTGTCAGTGCCATCGGGGTTGATCAGCCCCAGCATTTT. Its translation: CVSAIGVDQPQHF.

This clonotype occurred a few times. The rearrangement uses TRBV4-1 and TRBJ2-2, with D perhaps TRBD1 (6 bases). The CDR3 spans 14 residues. The ends were cut back, 0 bases at V and 6 bases at J, with 8 bases in the middle. CDR1 is MGHRA and CDR2 is YSYEKL in the germline V gene. The CDR3 DNA sequence: TGCGCCAGCAGCCAAGATGGACAGCCCGGGGAGCTGTTTTTT. Amino acid sequence: CASSQDGQPGELFF.

This clonotype was seen more than once but under ten times. This chain links TRBV7-6 with TRBJ2-3; possibly TRBD1 for D (5 bases). Germline V CDR1 and CDR2: SGHVS, FNYEAQ. This CDR3 is 14 amino acids long. Trimming took off 6 bases at V and 0 bases at J, with 10 bases between the two ends. The CDR3 reads CASRETASTDTQYF. The CDR3 region has the DNA TGTGCCAGCAGAGAGACAGCGAGCACAGATACGCAGTATTTT.

This clonotype occurred many times. The J gene is TRBJ2-1, the V gene TRBV5-1; weak D call: TRBD1 (6 bases). This CDR3 region has 15 residues. V lost 3 bases, J lost 6 bases, and 16 bases lay in between. Germline CDR1 is SGHRS and CDR2 is YFSETQ. The CDR3 nucleotides read TGCGCCAGCAGCTCGGACAGCACGTCTTTCAATGAGCAGTTCTTC. Its protein is CASSSDSTSFNEQFF.

This sequence joins TRBV20-1 and TRBJ2-2, with D possibly matching TRBD2 (5 bases). V lost 5 bases and J lost 1, with 11 bases in between. CDR1 is DFQATT and CDR2 is SNEGSKA in the germline V gene (reference sequence). The CDR3 extends over 14 amino acids. CDR3 in DNA: TGCAGTGCTGCCGGACGGGGGAACACCGGGGAGCTGTTTTTT. Protein sequence: CSAAGRGNTGELFF.

This chain connects TRBV3-1 to TRBJ1-5; a weak D match, TRBD1 (6 bases). The V gene's germline CDR1 is LGHDT and CDR2 YNNKEL (reference sequence). Trimming pared 1 base from V and 7 bases from J, leaving 14 bases between. There are 15 residues in the CDR3. CDR3 protein: CASSQATGSGQPQHF. Written as DNA, the CDR3 is TGTGCCAGCAGCCAAGCAACAGGGTCGGGGCAGCCCCAGCATTTT.

This chain uses TRBV29-1 with TRBJ2-1, with 16 bases lining up with TRBD2. CDR1 and CDR2 (germline): SQVTM, ANQGSEA. This CDR3 contains 16 residues. V was clipped by 5 bases and J by 2 bases; unmatched bases: 3. The chain's CDR3 is CSVPGTSGGAYNEQFF. The CDR3 DNA follows: TGCAGCGTTCCAGGGACTAGCGGGGGGGCCTACAATGAGCAGTTCTTC.

The V gene is TRBV6-1, the J gene TRBJ2-7; D is undetermined. The CDR3 has 15 residues. Germline-derived CDR1 and CDR2 are MNHNS and SASEGT. V dropped 5 bases and J dropped 0 bases, with 14 bases sitting between them. The CDR3, as DNA: TGTGCCAGCAGTCCAGACCCCCGATACTCCTACGAGCAGTACGTC. It yields the protein CASSPDPRYSYEQYV.

This clonotype was seen at least ten times. The J gene is TRBJ2-4, the V gene TRBV5-1; tentatively, D is TRBD2 (5 bases). This CDR3 is 16 amino acids long. Trimming took 1 base from V and 8 from J, leaving 19 bases between them. In germline, CDR1 is SGHRS, CDR2 YFSETQ. The CDR3 region has the DNA TGCGCCAGCAGCTTGAGTGGACTCCCGACTGGGGACATTCAGTACTTC. This sequence encodes CASSLSGLPTGDIQYF.

V gene TRBV5-1 combines with J gene TRBJ1-2; a weak D match, TRBD1 (5 bases). The ends were cut back, 5 bases at V and 8 bases at J, with 13 bases in the middle. Germline V lookup: CDR1 SGHRS, CDR2 YFSETQ. This CDR3 has 12 amino acids. The CDR3 spells CASSDGGSGYTF. The CDR3, as DNA: TGCGCCAGCAGTGACGGGGGGTCCGGCTACACCTTC.

The J gene is TRBJ2-1, the V gene TRBV10-3; perhaps TRBD1 as D (6 bases). The CDR3 is 16 amino acids. Germline V gives CDR1 ENHRY, CDR2 SYGVKD. Trimming pared 4 bases from V and 0 bases from J, leaving 13 bases between. The CDR3 DNA reads as TGTGCCATCAGTGGATCACAGGGTAGCTCCTACAATGAGCAGTTCTTC. Amino acids: CAISGSQGSSYNEQFF.

This clonotype was observed many times. This chain uses TRBV20-1 with TRBJ2-5; D is uncertain. The germline CDR1 and CDR2 sequences are DFQATT and SNEGSKA (reference sequence). With 1 base removed from V and 4 bases from J, the gap between germline ends came to 4 bases. The CDR3 length is 11 residues. The CDR3 reads CSARVLETQYF. The CDR3 DNA sequence: TGCAGTGCTAGAGTCCTAGAGACCCAGTACTTC.

In its sample, this clonotype was seen once. The gene calls are TRBV3-1 and TRBJ2-1; 7 positions match TRBD2. The V segment lost 10 bases and the J segment 2 bases; nucleotides outside the gene matches: 20. The CDR3 sequence is 18 residues long. Germline loops: CDR1 LGHDT, CDR2 YNNKEL (reference sequence). The CDR3 coding sequence is TGTGCCACCTGCCATAAGTGGATGGTCGGACTAGCCTACAATGAGCAGTTCTTC. This gives the protein CATCHKWMVGLAYNEQFF.

In its sample, this clonotype was seen many times. The genes are TRBV20-1 and TRBJ2-1; maybe TRBD2 (6 bases). Trimming left V 4 bases short and J 7 bases short, with 20 bases between. The CDR3 has 15 amino acids. Germline V gene lookup returns CDR1 DFQATT and CDR2 SNEGSKA (reference sequence). The CDR3 sequence is CSANPGDWLGNEQFF. In DNA, the CDR3 is TGCAGTGCTAACCCCGGGGACTGGCTTGGGAATGAGCAGTTCTTC.

Many counts were recorded for this clonotype. This sequence joins TRBV12-3 or TRBV12-4 and TRBJ2-5; 13 bases agree with TRBD2. After removal of 6 bases from V and 3 bases from J, the junction contained 7 bases not matched to a gene. The CDR3 has 16 residues. The CDR3 protein is CASSKGLAGVEETQYF. The CDR3 DNA sequence: TGTGCCAGCAGCAAAGGACTAGCGGGGGTCGAAGAGACCCAGTACTTC.